This T cell receptor (beta chain) was recovered during a study of cytomegalovirus exposure and HLA in healthy donors. The PCR ran on 60 Vbeta and 13 Jbeta primers. Using immunoSEQ multiplex PCR, the repertoire was profiled, and TCRdb retains in-frame clones only, with some absent. The table has around 100,000 clones, about 80% seen once. The CDR3 has 14 amino acids. Germline values: CDR1 SGHDN, CDR2 FVKESK. Trimming took 3 bases from V and 4 from J, leaving 9 bases between them. The source of this sequence is a man aged 55 to 70 in good health and CMV-seropositive. The source material was PBMCs. J is TRBJ2-2 and V is TRBV14; D is undetermined. In DNA, the CDR3 is TGTGCCAGCAGCCACTTACTCCCCACCGGGGAGCTGTTTTTT. This encodes CASSHLLPTGELFF.